This T cell receptor beta chain was recorded in a study of blood T cell repertoires in COVID-19. Study-level background: Specimens from acute and convalescent COVID-19 originated in the United States, Italy and Spain. PBMCs, B-cell-depleted T cells, or T cells were the source of the cDNA or gDNA that made up the material.

In the original analysis: Quantification of nucleated cells was approximated via reference gene primer amplification. TCRdb keeps only in-frame clones here, not all; method: immunoSEQ multiplex PCR. V, J and clone size derive from that table, while D and trimming were established from the DNA sequence. The sample has about 130,000 clones, roughly 80% seen once. The CDR3 is made up of 16 amino acids. In germline, CDR1 is WNHNN, CDR2 SYGVQD (reference sequence). V lost 2 bases, J lost 7 bases, and 11 bases stayed unmatched. The sequence was collected from a woman older than 75 with acute or convalescent COVID-19. The sequenced sample consisted of peripheral blood. The rearrangement uses TRBV10-1 and TRBJ2-1; TRBD2 matches at 7 bases. The CDR3 protein is CASSEASGAPGNEQFF. In nucleotides, the CDR3 is TGCGCCAGCAGTGAGGCTAGCGGAGCACCGGGGAATGAGCAGTTCTTC.